These 10 T cell receptor beta chains originate from one sample sequenced in a study of cytomegalovirus exposure and HLA in healthy donors. 13 Jbeta primers and 60 Vbeta primers were used for the PCR. Clones were sequenced by immunoSEQ multiplex PCR, and TCRdb holds only the in-frame ones, with some missing. In the table there are almost 200,000 clones, roughly three quarters of which are singletons. Material: PBMCs. The receptor source for this set is a male donor in good health and CMV-seropositive.

This clone was seen a handful of times. The chain has TRBV7-2 and TRBJ2-3; a weak D match, TRBD2 (6 bases). The V gene's germline CDR1 is SGHTA and CDR2 FQGNSA. The CDR3 is made up of 12 amino acids. The ends were cut back, 2 bases at V and 9 bases at J, with 9 bases in the middle. In nucleotides, the CDR3 is TGTGCCAGCAGCTTAAATCGGGAGACGCAGTATTTT. This gives the protein CASSLNRETQYF.

V usage is TRBV7-2 and J usage is TRBJ1-2; weak D call: TRBD1 (5 bases). The V end lost 1 base, the J end lost 4 bases, and 16 bases lay between the germline ends. CDR3 length equals 16 residues. Germline loops: CDR1 SGHTA, CDR2 FQGNSA. The CDR3 sequence: CASSLERRGPAYGYTF. DNA for the CDR3: TGTGCCAGCAGCTTAGAAAGGAGGGGCCCGGCCTATGGCTACACCTTC.

This sequence joins TRBV19 and TRBJ1-2, with D unclear. Germline V gene lookup returns CDR1 LNHDA and CDR2 SQIVND (reference sequence). The V end lost 3 bases, the J end lost 10 bases, and 15 bases lay between the germline ends. This CDR3 is built from 13 residues. This CDR3 reads CASSIPPIEDYTF. For the CDR3, the DNA is TGTGCCAGTAGTATTCCGCCCATTGAGGACTACACCTTC.

V is TRBV9 and J is TRBJ1-1; 9 bases line up with TRBD1. CDR3 length: 17 residues. The germline V gene has CDR1 SGDLS and CDR2 YYNGEE. The V gene end was trimmed by 4 bases and the J gene end by 0 bases; junction bases not matched to a gene: 10. The CDR3 reads CASSRDRALGLNTEAFF. The CDR3 DNA follows: TGTGCCAGCAGCCGGGACAGGGCTTTGGGGTTGAACACTGAAGCTTTCTTT. Supplemented by reference TRBV9 and TRBJ1-1, the full variable domain reads DSGVTQTPKHLITATGQRVTLRCSPRSGDLSVYWYQQSLDQGLQFLIQYYNGEERAKGNILERFSAQQFPDLHSELNLSSLELGDSALYFCASSRDRALGLNTEAFFGQGTRLTVV.

The chain links TRBV4-3 to TRBJ2-1, with a possible D match to TRBD1 (7 bases). Trimming removed 4 bases at V and 5 bases at J, with 18 bases between. This CDR3 spans 16 amino acids. Germline V gene lookup returns CDR1 LGHNA and CDR2 YSLEER. The CDR3 loop reads CASSRLVGTADNEQFF. The CDR3 DNA reads as TGCGCCAGCAGCCGACTAGTCGGGACAGCCGACAATGAGCAGTTCTTC.

The genes are TRBV28 and TRBJ2-7; 8 bases map to TRBD1. Trimming removed 6 bases from V and 7 bases from J; junction bases left unmatched: 5. The CDR3 runs 12 residues. CDR1 and CDR2 (germline): MDHEN, SYDVKM. CDR3 DNA sequence: TGTGCCAGCAGGACAGGGGTACGGGAGCAGTACTTC. It is translated as CASRTGVREQYF.

As regards this clone: One junction end does not reproduce the germline sequence, and a read error may be involved. This CDR3 is also generated by other DNA sequences in the sample. The chain couples TRBV19 to TRBJ1-1; the D is unclear. The CDR3 contains 13 residues. Germline V gene sequence: CDR1 LNHDA, CDR2 SQIVND (reference sequence). The CDR3 DNA follows: TGTGCCAGTACTGGCCATGTGAACACCGAAGCTTTCTTT. It is translated as CASTGHVNTEAFF.

There are a few counts of this clone. This sequence joins TRBV7-9 and TRBJ1-1; D may be TRBD1 (6 bases). The V gene lost 1 base and the J gene lost 4 bases, with 13 bases spanning the gap. The CDR3 covers 15 residues. CDR1 and CDR2 (germline): SEHNR, FQNEAQ (reference sequence). CDR3 coding DNA: TGTGCCAGCAGCTTAGGACGAGGGGGTTCCACTGAAGCTTTCTTT. Amino acids: CASSLGRGGSTEAFF. The full variable domain, rest sourced from reference TRBV7-9 and TRBJ1-1, is DTGVSQNPRHKITKRGQNVTFRCDPISEHNRLYWYRQTLGQGPEFLTYFQNEAQLEKSRLLSDRFSAERPKGSFSTLEIQRTEQGDSAMYLCASSLGRGGSTEAFFGQGTRLTVV.

The rearrangement joins TRBV7-2 to TRBJ2-5; D is unresolved. The V gene's germline CDR1 is SGHTA and CDR2 FQGNSA. The V end lost 2 bases, the J end lost 5 bases, and 15 bases lay between the germline ends. The length of the CDR3 is 15 residues. CDR3 sequence (DNA): TGTGCCAGCAGCTTAACTCCTAGACTGACGGAGACCCAGTACTTC. Its protein product is CASSLTPRLTETQYF.

The chain recombines TRBV19 with TRBJ2-3; 9 nucleotides agree with TRBD2. This CDR3 is built from 14 residues. The J segment lost 7 bases and the V segment lost 3 bases, leaving 5 bases of the junction unmatched. CDR1 is LNHDA, CDR2 SQIVND, per germline (reference sequence). As DNA, the CDR3 is TGTGCCAGTAGTATGCGGGAGGGCTCCTATACGCAGTATTTT. This translates into CASSMREGSYTQYF.